This record looks at one TCR beta chain sequence and its context. Germline loops: CDR1 SGHNT, CDR2 YYREEE (reference sequence). The CDR3 has 15 residues. V lost 0 bases, J lost 5 bases, and 7 bases stayed unmatched. Generated by immunoSEQ multiplex PCR, the TCRdb table keeps only in-frame clones and is missing some. The sample holds approximately 60,000 clones; 70% to 80% are singletons and the top ten take approximately 4%. This sample was included in a study of radiotherapy plus CTLA-4 blockade in lung cancer. The TCR was taken from a human donor with non-small cell lung cancer who had a complete response to radiotherapy plus ipilimumab. This chain connects TRBV5-4 to TRBJ1-1; TRBD1 agrees at 7 bases. Sequenced here: peripheral blood, sampled from a patient treated with radiotherapy plus ipilimumab. The CDR3 DNA is TGTGCCAGCAGCTTGGAACAGGGGCGCGGGACTGAAGCTTTCTTT. Amino acid sequence: CASSLEQGRGTEAFF.